This T cell receptor (beta chain) was identified in a study of blood T cell repertoires in COVID-19. Study-level information: Material from acute and convalescent COVID-19 was sourced from the United States, Italy and Spain.

V lost 1 base to trimming and J lost 2 bases; unmatched junction nucleotides: 10. The CDR3 is made up of 18 amino acids. In germline, CDR1 is SGHVS, CDR2 FNYEAQ. Sequencing was performed with immunoSEQ multiplex PCR; in TCRdb, only in-frame clones are kept and a portion is missing. The top ten hold roughly 12% of the sample, which has some 250,000 clones, 86% seen once. Enrollment of patients from Seattle took place during active infection, with longitudinal follow-up. The specimen was peripheral blood. This clonotype was sampled from a woman between 25 and 40 years old with COVID-19, enrolled during active disease. V usage is TRBV7-6 and J usage is TRBJ2-3; 9 nucleotides agree with TRBD2. CDR3 sequence reads: CASSLDPRAGGNTDTQYF. The DNA for the CDR3 is TGTGCCAGCAGCTTAGATCCAAGAGCGGGGGGTAACACAGATACGCAGTATTTT.